The clone carrying this T cell receptor (beta chain) occurred many times. CDR3 regions were amplified by Arm-PCR using iRepertoire HTBI primers to build TCR beta libraries. In the source study's methods: Segment identification across samples yielded around 64 TRBV and roughly 15 TRBJ segments. One entry per CDR3 protein results from TCRdb running MiXCR on the multiplex PCR reads. The authors' filters were not applied to this entry. The table includes 420,000 or so distinct CDR3 sequences, over 15% detected once. Documented time point: newly diagnosed GD, antithyroid drugs for less than 3 months. Researchers made the TCR library from RNA that was extracted from PBMCs. The sample is drawn from a study of regulatory T cells in long-lasting Graves disease. The data also belong to a second study, concerning T cells in Graves' hyperthyroidism and ophthalmopathy.

Sequenced here: peripheral blood mononuclear cells (PBMCs), sampled at new diagnosis, from a patient treated with antithyroid drugs. The receptor was isolated from a woman under 30 with Graves disease.

For the CDR3, the DNA is TGTGCCAGCAGCCAAGCGCCTACCGAGCAGTACTTC. This gives the protein CASSQAPTEQYF. The chain has TRBV3-1 and TRBJ2-7; D uncertain. V gave up 1 base and J gave up 6 bases, with 7 bases separating them. Germline V CDR1 and CDR2: LGHDT, YNNKEL (reference sequence). The CDR3 spans 12 residues.